One sample yielded the 24 T cell receptor beta chains listed below, sequenced in a study of blood T cell repertoires in COVID-19 (dated by TCRdb to the early 2020s). The method behind the library was the immunoSEQ multiplex PCR assay. The immuneACCESS repertoire file appears here via TCRdb, limited to in-frame rearrangements. These files lack a portion of the clones; in checked studies, under half of the deficit traces to unresolved V genes, and the cause of the others is not known. For this sample there are 300,000 or so clones; approximately 90% appear just once. The top ten clones comprise 3.7% of the sample. The sample comprised peripheral blood. The receptors stem from a woman in her thirties or forties with acute or convalescent COVID-19.

V usage is TRBV2 and J usage is TRBJ1-5; weak D call: TRBD1 (6 bases). Germline V gives CDR1 SNHLY, CDR2 FYNNEI. With 4 bases removed from V and 1 base from J, the gap between germline ends came to 8 bases. The CDR3 contains 14 residues. The CDR3 loop reads CASSGRGSNQPQHF. CDR3 nucleotides: TGTGCCAGCAGTGGAAGGGGGAGCAATCAGCCCCAGCATTTT. Full variable domain (rest looked up from reference TRBV2 and TRBJ1-5): EPEVTQTPSHQVTQMGQEVILRCVPISNHLYFYWYRQILGQKVEFLVSFYNNEISEKSEIFDDQFSVERPDGSNFTLKIRSTKLEDSAMYFCASSGRGSNQPQHFGDGTRLSIL.

This clone was observed a single time. V usage is TRBV2 and J usage is TRBJ1-6; 7 bases match TRBD1. CDR1 and CDR2 from the germline V gene are SNHLY and FYNNEI. V gave up 4 bases and J gave up 6 bases; unmatched junction bases: 3. The CDR3 extends over 14 amino acids. The CDR3 protein is CASSAGTVNSPLHF. The CDR3 bases are TGTGCCAGCAGTGCCGGGACAGTTAATTCACCCCTCCACTTT.

The V gene is TRBV21-1, the J gene TRBJ2-7; the table's D gene call, TRBD2, was not cross checked with the DNA. TRBV21-1 has pseudogene status. The CDR3 spans 16 residues. This chain's CDR3 is CASRGGARTSSYEQYV. The CDR3 DNA follows: TGTGCCAGCAGGGGGGGGGCAAGGACAAGCTCCTACGAGCAGTACGTC.

The chain carries TRBV4-1 and TRBJ2-4, with D maybe TRBD1 (5 bases). Looked up from germline, CDR1 is MGHRA and CDR2 is YSYEKL. Deletions cut 3 bases from V and 1 base from J, with 19 bases between. The CDR3 length is 18 residues. The chain's CDR3 is CASSHGRQGASAKNIQYF. The CDR3 coding sequence is TGCGCCAGCAGCCACGGCAGACAAGGGGCTTCGGCCAAAAACATTCAGTACTTC.

This clone was found a few times. The chain joins TRBV7-9 to TRBJ1-1; no clear D gene. The CDR3 runs 11 residues. The germline gives CDR1 SEHNR, CDR2 FQNEAQ (reference sequence). V was cut by 8 bases and J by 1 base, with 5 bases left in between. CDR3 coding DNA: TGTGCCAGCCAGCGGAACACTGAAGCTTTCTTT. Translating gives CASQRNTEAFF.

This clone has a count of ten or more. The chain employs TRBV27 and TRBJ1-4; tentatively, D is TRBD1 (5 bases). This CDR3 has 14 residues. Germline values: CDR1 MNHEY, CDR2 SMNVEV (reference sequence). Trimming shortened V by 7 bases and J by 7 bases, and 16 bases separated the two germline ends. The CDR3 region has the DNA TGTGCCAGCAACTTATCGCATAGGGGTGAAAAACTGTTTTTT. Translation gives CASNLSHRGEKLFF.

This clone was observed at least ten times. The gene calls are TRBV9 and TRBJ1-1; D gene ambiguous. CDR1 and CDR2 from the germline V gene are SGDLS and YYNGEE. The CDR3 is made up of 14 amino acids. With 7 bases removed from V and 1 base from J, the gap between germline ends came to 14 bases. The CDR3 here is CASSSLRGNTEAFF. DNA of the CDR3: TGTGCCAGCTCGAGCCTCCGGGGGAACACTGAAGCTTTCTTT. The variable domain in full, completed from reference TRBV9 and TRBJ1-1, reads DSGVTQTPKHLITATGQRVTLRCSPRSGDLSVYWYQQSLDQGLQFLIQYYNGEERAKGNILERFSAQQFPDLHSELNLSSLELGDSALYFCASSSLRGNTEAFFGQGTRLTVV.

The rearrangement joins TRBV27 to TRBJ1-2, with a tentative D call TRBD1 (5 bases). V was shortened by 5 bases and J by 1 base, with 11 bases between the two germline ends. In germline, CDR1 is MNHEY, CDR2 SMNVEV (reference sequence). The CDR3 spans 14 residues. Written as DNA, the CDR3 is TGTGCCAGCAGTCACGGGGGGGGTAACTATGGCTACACCTTC. Encoded protein: CASSHGGGNYGYTF.

The chain carries TRBV7-9 and TRBJ1-3; 7 positions agree with TRBD1. The CDR3 length is 15 residues. J gave up 6 bases and V 4 bases, and 9 bases lay outside the gene matches. The V gene's germline CDR1 is SEHNR and CDR2 FQNEAQ (reference sequence). The CDR3: CASSSIGGRSNTIYF. The CDR3 DNA follows: TGTGCCAGCAGCTCCATAGGGGGCAGATCAAACACCATATATTTT.

The chain is built from TRBV5-1 and TRBJ2-3; the D is unclear. This CDR3 is 15 amino acids long. CDR1 and CDR2 (germline): SGHRS, YFSETQ. V lost 0 bases to trimming and J lost 6 bases, with 14 bases between them. The CDR3 here is CASSLVATTGDTQYF. CDR3 nucleotides: TGCGCCAGCAGCTTGGTAGCTACCACCGGCGATACGCAGTATTTT.

The sample holds one count of this clone. The rearrangement joins TRBV29-1 to TRBJ2-3, with D possibly matching TRBD1 (5 bases). CDR3 length: 10 amino acids. V lost 8 bases to trimming and J lost 6 bases, with 9 bases between them. CDR1 and CDR2 (germline): SQVTM, ANQGSEA. The CDR3 reads CSCRQDTQYF. The CDR3 DNA sequence: TGCAGCTGTCGACAGGATACGCAGTATTTT.

V and J are TRBV12-5 and TRBJ2-1, with D uncertain. The CDR3 is 17 residues long. Germline CDR1 is LGHNT and CDR2 is FRNRAP. Trimming cost V 2 bases and J 6 bases, with 20 bases left between them. The CDR3 sequence: CASGLTLVGWIGNEQFF. Written as DNA, the CDR3 is TGTGCTAGTGGTTTGACCCTAGTGGGTTGGATTGGCAATGAGCAGTTCTTC.

This clone showed up just once. The chain couples TRBV4-1 to TRBJ1-2, with D tentatively TRBD1 (5 bases). Trimming pared 0 bases from V and 4 bases from J, leaving 18 bases between. The CDR3 contains 17 residues. In germline, CDR1 is MGHRA, CDR2 YSYEKL. CDR3 DNA sequence: TGCGCCAGCAGCCAAGAGGGGGGACGGCCCTATCTCTATGGCTACACCTTC. This sequence encodes CASSQEGGRPYLYGYTF.

The V and J genes are TRBV6-1 and TRBJ1-5; TRBD1 agrees at 8 bases. J lost 5 bases, V lost 3 bases, and 6 bases had no gene match. The CDR3 has 15 amino acids. Per germline, CDR1 MNHNS and CDR2 SASEGT. In nucleotides, the CDR3 is TGTGCCAGCAGTGAGAGGGACAGGACCTATCAGCCCCAGCATTTT. Protein product: CASSERDRTYQPQHF.

The chain combines TRBV6-6 with TRBJ1-4; tentative D call: TRBD1 (5 bases). The germline V gene has CDR1 MNHNY and CDR2 SVGAGI (reference sequence). V was pared by 0 bases and J by 0 bases, with 8 bases between. The CDR3 runs 16 residues. The DNA of the CDR3 is TGTGCCAGCAGTTACTCAGGGGCTGCAACTAATGAAAAACTGTTTTTT. Translation: CASSYSGAATNEKLFF.

The chain is built from TRBV6-5 and TRBJ1-3, with a weak D call TRBD1 (5 bases). Trimming took 6 bases from V and 1 from J, leaving 10 bases between them. The length of the CDR3 is 14 residues. Germline V gene sequence: CDR1 MNHEY, CDR2 SVGAGI. Here the CDR3 DNA reads TGTGCCAGCAGGGGAGGGGTTTCTGGAAACACCATATATTTT. It encodes CASRGGVSGNTIYF.

The genes are TRBV6-2 or TRBV6-3 and TRBJ2-3, with D maybe TRBD1 (6 bases). The CDR3 runs to 15 residues. The germline gives CDR1 MNHEY, CDR2 SVGEGT. The V end lost 2 bases, the J end lost 6 bases, and 15 bases lay between the germline ends. The CDR3 loop is CASSYGVVGADTQYF. CDR3 DNA: TGTGCCAGCAGTTACGGGGTAGTGGGGGCGGATACGCAGTATTTT.

The rearrangement uses TRBV7-2 and TRBJ1-1; TRBD1 might be the D (5 bases). There are 14 residues in the CDR3. The germline gives CDR1 SGHTA, CDR2 FQGNSA. V was clipped by 5 bases and J by 4 bases, with 14 bases between them. CDR3 sequence: CASSPPGLTTEAFF. In DNA, the CDR3 is TGTGCCAGCAGCCCTCCGGGACTGACCACTGAAGCTTTCTTT.

Points on this clone: Germline is not matched at one junction end, which may reflect a read error. This rearrangement joins TRBV5-1 to TRBJ1-1; D remains ambiguous. The CDR3 consists of 13 residues. CDR1 is SGHRS and CDR2 is YFSETQ in the germline V gene. In DNA form, the CDR3 reads TGCGCCAGCAGTTTGGCCGGGAACTCTGAAGCTTTCTTT. Protein product: CASSLAGNSEAFF.

The CDR3 sequence is CASSLGVNFASYGYTF. CDR3 DNA sequence: TGTGCCAGCAGCTTAGGTGTGAACTTCGCTTCCTATGGCTACACCTTC. The chain has TRBV11-1 and TRBJ1-2; no definite D call. The CDR3 has 16 amino acids. Trimming removed 1 base from V and 4 bases from J, with 16 bases in between. Germline-derived CDR1 and CDR2 are SGHAT and FQDESV (reference sequence). The full variable domain, rest sourced from reference TRBV11-1 and TRBJ1-2, is EAEVAQSPRYKITEKSQAVAFWCDPISGHATLYWYRQILGQGPELLVQFQDESVVDDSQLPKDRFSAERLKGVDSTLKIQPAELGDSAMYLCASSLGVNFASYGYTFGSGTRLTVV.

V and J are TRBV11-3 and TRBJ1-4; D is unresolved. CDR3 length: 13 residues. The V end lost 5 bases, the J end lost 8 bases, and 12 bases lay between the germline ends. CDR1 SGHNT and CDR2 YENEEA come from the germline V gene. The CDR3 nucleotides are TGTGCCAGCAGCCCCCCTAAACGAGAAAAACTGTTTTTT. It encodes CASSPPKREKLFF.

The chain links TRBV5-1 to TRBJ2-6; 7 nucleotides agree with TRBD2. After removal of 4 bases from V and 0 bases from J, the junction contained 4 bases not matched to a gene. The CDR3 has 16 residues. CDR1 SGHRS and CDR2 YFSETQ come from the germline V gene. This chain's CDR3 is CASSAGTNSGANVLTF. The CDR3 nucleotides are TGCGCCAGCAGCGCCGGGACTAACTCTGGGGCCAACGTCCTGACTTTC.

The genes are TRBV12-3 or TRBV12-4 and TRBJ1-1, with D tentatively TRBD1 (6 bases). V was cut by 7 bases and J by 6 bases, with 15 bases left in between. CDR3 length: 13 residues. The CDR3 region is CASIRIGGSEAFF. The CDR3, as DNA: TGTGCCAGCATCCGCATTGGGGGCTCTGAAGCTTTCTTT.

The chain links TRBV29-1 to TRBJ2-3, with D possibly TRBD2 on 6 matching bases. V lost 1 base, J lost 0 bases, and 8 bases lay in between. Germline loops: CDR1 SQVTM, CDR2 ANQGSEA. This CDR3 spans 14 amino acids. CDR3 in amino acids: CSVEGAGSTDTQYF. The CDR3 bases are TGCAGCGTTGAAGGGGCGGGAAGCACAGATACGCAGTATTTT.